Listed below are T cell receptor beta chains from one sample, sequenced in a study of OX40 agonist ivuxolimab in advanced cancers. Libraries were prepared by immunoSEQ multiplex PCR; TCRdb keeps only in-frame clonotypes and omits some of them. The table shows 60,000 or so clones, with 80% to 90% occurring only once. The source was CD4+ or CD8+ T cells sorted from blood, collected in a trial of the OX40 agonist ivuxolimab. These receptors originate from an adult with an advanced solid tumor such as melanoma, head and neck, liver or kidney cancer. Each CDR3 is given with its conserved first and last residue. A D gene is named only where the DNA matches it firmly. Some rows have no size entry. The others give once, few or many, or a class for an expanded clone.

cdr3_nt: TGTGCCAGTTACAATGGGGGCCATGGCTACACCTTC
cdr3_aa: CASYNGGHGYTF
v_call: TRBV19
d_call: .
clone_size: .
j_call: TRBJ1-2

cdr3_nt: TGTGCCAGCAGCACGCAGGTGGATCTAGCGGGAGTTATTAAGCAGTACTTC
cdr3_aa: CASSTQVDLAGVIKQYF
v_call: TRBV5-4
d_call: TRBD2
clone_size: .
j_call: TRBJ2-7

cdr3_nt: TGTGCCAGCAGTTTCGAGCGGGAAGACACAGATACGCAGTATTTT
cdr3_aa: CASSFEREDTDTQYF
v_call: TRBV28
d_call: TRBD2
clone_size: .
j_call: TRBJ2-3

cdr3_nt: TGCAGCTCGCCCTTGAGTGGAACTGAAGCTTTCTTT
cdr3_aa: CSSPLSGTEAFF
v_call: TRBV29-1
d_call: .
clone_size: .
j_call: TRBJ1-1

cdr3_nt: TGTGCCAGCAGTGACCGGCCGGAGGCCTACGAGCAGTACTTC
cdr3_aa: CASSDRPEAYEQYF
v_call: TRBV2
d_call: .
clone_size: .
j_call: TRBJ2-7

cdr3_nt: TGTGCCAGCAAACTAGCGGGAGTGGACAATGAGCAGTTCTTC
cdr3_aa: CASKLAGVDNEQFF
v_call: TRBV27
d_call: TRBD2
clone_size: once
j_call: TRBJ2-1

cdr3_nt: TGTGCCAGCAGCCCCCGGGTAGCGGTCACCAATGAGCAGTTCTTC
cdr3_aa: CASSPRVAVTNEQFF
v_call: TRBV7-9
d_call: .
clone_size: .
j_call: TRBJ2-1

cdr3_nt: TGTGCCAGCAGCCCCCGACGTACTAGCGGACCCTACAATGAGCAGTTCTTC
cdr3_aa: CASSPRRTSGPYNEQFF
v_call: TRBV9
d_call: TRBD2
clone_size: .
j_call: TRBJ2-1

cdr3_nt: TGTGCCAGCAGTTTATTTCAGACTAGCGGGGAGTTGCGGAATGAGCAGTTCTTC
cdr3_aa: CASSLFQTSGELRNEQFF
v_call: TRBV27
d_call: TRBD2
clone_size: .
j_call: TRBJ2-1

cdr3_nt: TGTGCCAGTAGCCGAGGAGGGGGGTTTAGAGCCTACGAGCAGTACTTC
cdr3_aa: CASSRGGGFRAYEQYF
v_call: TRBV19
d_call: .
clone_size: once
j_call: TRBJ2-7

cdr3_nt: TGTGCCAGCAGCTTGGGGGACAGGGAAGCCTACGAGCAGTACTTC
cdr3_aa: CASSLGDREAYEQYF
v_call: TRBV5-6
d_call: TRBD1
clone_size: .
j_call: TRBJ2-7

cdr3_nt: TGTGCCAGCAGCTTGGAGGGGCTAGCGGGAGACGGGGAGCTGTTTTTT
cdr3_aa: CASSLEGLAGDGELFF
v_call: TRBV5-4
d_call: TRBD2
clone_size: .
j_call: TRBJ2-2

cdr3_nt: TGTGCCAGCGGACAGGGGGCGCGGGAGCAGTACTTC
cdr3_aa: CASGQGAREQYF
v_call: TRBV7-9
d_call: TRBD1
clone_size: .
j_call: TRBJ2-7

cdr3_nt: TGTGCCAGCAGCTTAGTAAAAATCTGGCGGGGGGAGAACACTGAAGCTTTCTTT
cdr3_aa: CASSLVKIWRGENTEAFF
v_call: TRBV7-2
d_call: .
clone_size: .
j_call: TRBJ1-1

cdr3_nt: TGTGCCAGCAGTTTATTTCTAGCGGGAAGCGTCAATGAGCAGTTCTTC
cdr3_aa: CASSLFLAGSVNEQFF
v_call: TRBV28
d_call: TRBD2
clone_size: .
j_call: TRBJ2-1

cdr3_nt: TGCGCCAGCAGCGGGGGGACTACAACCTACAATGAGCAGTTCTTC
cdr3_aa: CASSGGTTTYNEQFF
v_call: TRBV5-1
d_call: TRBD2
clone_size: .
j_call: TRBJ2-1

cdr3_nt: TGCGCCAGCAGCCAAGGGAACAGGGGGTGGGTCGGGTACGAGCAGTACTTC
cdr3_aa: CASSQGNRGWVGYEQYF
v_call: TRBV4-1
d_call: TRBD1
clone_size: .
j_call: TRBJ2-7

cdr3_nt: TGTGCCAGTAGTATAGGTAGACTTGAGCAGTTCTTC
cdr3_aa: CASSIGRLEQFF
v_call: TRBV19
d_call: .
clone_size: .
j_call: TRBJ2-1

cdr3_nt: TGTGCCAGCCAAGGGAGTCGGAACACTGAAGCTTTCTTT
cdr3_aa: CASQGSRNTEAFF
v_call: TRBV27
d_call: .
clone_size: .
j_call: TRBJ1-1

cdr3_nt: TGTGCCGGCAGCTTTGCGACTAGCGGAACCGGGGAGCTGTTTTTT
cdr3_aa: CAGSFATSGTGELFF
v_call: TRBV5-4
d_call: TRBD2
clone_size: .
j_call: TRBJ2-2

cdr3_nt: TGTGCCAGCAGTTCCCGCCCACTACGCCACGAGCAGTACTTC
cdr3_aa: CASSSRPLRHEQYF
v_call: TRBV27
d_call: .
clone_size: .
j_call: TRBJ2-7

cdr3_nt: TGTGCCAGTGATACAGGGGGCGCTTTCTCCGAGCAGTACTTC
cdr3_aa: CASDTGGAFSEQYF
v_call: TRBV19
d_call: TRBD1
clone_size: .
j_call: TRBJ2-7

cdr3_nt: TGTGCCAGCAGCTTACAGGGAATTTACGAGCAGTACTTC
cdr3_aa: CASSLQGIYEQYF
v_call: TRBV27
d_call: .
clone_size: .
j_call: TRBJ2-7

cdr3_nt: TGTGCCAGTAGATTGGGTCCTGGCCCTGAAGCTTTCTTT
cdr3_aa: CASRLGPGPEAFF
v_call: TRBV19
d_call: .
clone_size: few
j_call: TRBJ1-1

cdr3_nt: TGTGCCAGTCGGACAGGGGGCTATGGCTACACCTTC
cdr3_aa: CASRTGGYGYTF
v_call: TRBV19
d_call: TRBD1
clone_size: .
j_call: TRBJ1-2

cdr3_nt: TGTGCCAGTGTTGGGGGCCAATACGAGCAGTACTTC
cdr3_aa: CASVGGQYEQYF
v_call: TRBV19
d_call: .
clone_size: .
j_call: TRBJ2-7

cdr3_nt: TGTGCCTGGAGTGGAACCAAACTCGGCGAAAAACTGTTTTTT
cdr3_aa: CAWSGTKLGEKLFF
v_call: TRBV30
d_call: .
clone_size: .
j_call: TRBJ1-4

cdr3_nt: TGTGCCAGCAGCTTTGTCCTGTTTTCTCGCCGTCGAAAAAAAGGACAGGGACAATCCTACGAGCAGTACTTC
cdr3_aa: CASSFVLFSRRRKKGQGQSYEQYF
v_call: TRBV12-1
d_call: .
clone_size: .
j_call: TRBJ2-7

cdr3_nt: TGTGCCAGCAGCCAAGAACCTGAAGGGGCCTATGGCTACACCTTC
cdr3_aa: CASSQEPEGAYGYTF
v_call: TRBV4-2
d_call: .
clone_size: .
j_call: TRBJ1-2

cdr3_nt: TGTGCCAGTAGTCAGGGGACAGCCTACGAGCAGTACTTC
cdr3_aa: CASSQGTAYEQYF
v_call: TRBV19
d_call: TRBD1
clone_size: .
j_call: TRBJ2-7

cdr3_nt: TGTGCCAGCGCGGCGACAGGGGCAAGCCACGAGCAGTACTTC
cdr3_aa: CASAATGASHEQYF
v_call: TRBV6-5
d_call: TRBD1
clone_size: .
j_call: TRBJ2-7

cdr3_nt: TGCGCCAGCAGCCAAGACAGGGGGTACAATGAGCAGTTCTTC
cdr3_aa: CASSQDRGYNEQFF
v_call: TRBV4-1
d_call: TRBD1
clone_size: .
j_call: TRBJ2-1

cdr3_nt: TGTGCCAGCAGTACAACCTCCGGGGAGCTGTTTTTT
cdr3_aa: CASSTTSGELFF
v_call: TRBV28
d_call: .
clone_size: .
j_call: TRBJ2-2

cdr3_nt: TGTGCCAGCGGCTTGGACCTCGGACTAAGCAATGAGCAGTTCTTC
cdr3_aa: CASGLDLGLSNEQFF
v_call: TRBV6-5
d_call: .
clone_size: .
j_call: TRBJ2-1

cdr3_nt: TGCGCCAGCAGCCAGGGAGGGACAGGGGGCCCAGATACGCAGTATTTT
cdr3_aa: CASSQGGTGGPDTQYF
v_call: TRBV4-1
d_call: TRBD1
clone_size: once
j_call: TRBJ2-3

cdr3_nt: TGTGCCAGCAGCGTAGGGGAGACTCTCCAAATAGATGGCAATGAGCAGTTCTTC
cdr3_aa: CASSVGETLQIDGNEQFF
v_call: TRBV9
d_call: .
clone_size: .
j_call: TRBJ2-1

cdr3_nt: TGTGCCAGCAGTTTAGCCCGAGCAACTAATGAAAAACTGTTTTTT
cdr3_aa: CASSLARATNEKLFF
v_call: TRBV28
d_call: .
clone_size: .
j_call: TRBJ1-4

cdr3_nt: TGTGCCAGCAGCCCGGGACTAGCGGGAGAGGAGACCCAGTACTTC
cdr3_aa: CASSPGLAGEETQYF
v_call: TRBV28
d_call: TRBD2
clone_size: once
j_call: TRBJ2-5

cdr3_nt: TGTGCCAGCAGTTACTCGGGCTCCGGCAATCAGCCCCAGCATTTT
cdr3_aa: CASSYSGSGNQPQHF
v_call: TRBV6-5
d_call: .
clone_size: few
j_call: TRBJ1-5

cdr3_nt: TGTGCCAGCAGCCCCACGGGACTCCGACAAGAGACCCAGTACTTC
cdr3_aa: CASSPTGLRQETQYF
v_call: TRBV7-8
d_call: .
clone_size: .
j_call: TRBJ2-5

cdr3_nt: TGCGCCAGCAGCGGGGACAGGGGGCGAGGGAACACCATATATTTT
cdr3_aa: CASSGDRGRGNTIYF
v_call: TRBV5-1
d_call: TRBD1
clone_size: .
j_call: TRBJ1-3

cdr3_nt: TGTGCCAGCAGTCCCGAGTGGGGGTTCAATGAGCAGTTCTTC
cdr3_aa: CASSPEWGFNEQFF
v_call: TRBV27
d_call: .
clone_size: medium-sized
j_call: TRBJ2-1

cdr3_nt: TGCGCCAGCAGCCAAGTAGGGGTTGAAGCTTTCTTT
cdr3_aa: CASSQVGVEAFF
v_call: TRBV4-1
d_call: .
clone_size: .
j_call: TRBJ1-1

cdr3_nt: TGTGCCAGCAGGACAGGGTTGTATGGGGCCAACGTCCTGACTTTC
cdr3_aa: CASRTGLYGANVLTF
v_call: TRBV6-5
d_call: TRBD1
clone_size: .
j_call: TRBJ2-6

cdr3_nt: TGTGCCAGTAGTGTGGGACTAGCGGAGGGCTCCTACGAGCAGTACTTC
cdr3_aa: CASSVGLAEGSYEQYF
v_call: TRBV19
d_call: TRBD2
clone_size: .
j_call: TRBJ2-7

cdr3_nt: TGTGCCAGCAGAACAGGGAAAGGCTACACCTTC
cdr3_aa: CASRTGKGYTF
v_call: TRBV27
d_call: .
clone_size: .
j_call: TRBJ1-2

cdr3_nt: TGTGCCAGCTCCCTGGGGCTCGGCTACACCTTC
cdr3_aa: CASSLGLGYTF
v_call: TRBV7-2
d_call: .
clone_size: medium-sized
j_call: TRBJ1-2

cdr3_nt: TGTGCCAGCAGCATAGCGGGGGGAACCTACAATGAGCAGTTCTTC
cdr3_aa: CASSIAGGTYNEQFF
v_call: TRBV9
d_call: TRBD2
clone_size: .
j_call: TRBJ2-1

cdr3_nt: TGTGCCAGCAGATTTATAACCGAGGGTCGCAATCAGCCCCAGCATTTT
cdr3_aa: CASRFITEGRNQPQHF
v_call: TRBV28
d_call: .
clone_size: .
j_call: TRBJ1-5

cdr3_nt: TGTGCCAGCAGTTTATCCCGGGGGAATGAGCAGTTCTTC
cdr3_aa: CASSLSRGNEQFF
v_call: TRBV27
d_call: .
clone_size: .
j_call: TRBJ2-1

cdr3_nt: TGTGCCAGTAGTTGGGGTTCTAGCGGGAAGGGAGAGCAGTACTTC
cdr3_aa: CASSWGSSGKGEQYF
v_call: TRBV19
d_call: TRBD2
clone_size: .
j_call: TRBJ2-7

cdr3_nt: TGTGCCAGCAGTTTCGACCCCTCGGGGTTAGCGGGAGGGCCCGCAGATACGCAGTATTTT
cdr3_aa: CASSFDPSGLAGGPADTQYF
v_call: TRBV28
d_call: TRBD2
clone_size: .
j_call: TRBJ2-3

cdr3_nt: TGTGCCACCGGGAAAGGTGGGAGAGCTCAGCCCCAGCATTTT
cdr3_aa: CATGKGGRAQPQHF
v_call: TRBV6-1
d_call: .
clone_size: .
j_call: TRBJ1-5